This paragraph covers one T cell receptor beta chain sequence. Its target is not known. This specimen belongs to a study of OX40 agonist ivuxolimab in advanced cancers. Study information: A male proportion of approximately 83% was recorded, with mean age approximately 64 years and range about 20 to 79.

Trimming pared 3 bases from V and 5 bases from J, leaving 10 bases between. The V gene's germline CDR1 is SQVTM and CDR2 ANQGSEA. This CDR3 comprises 13 residues. Profiling relied on immunoSEQ multiplex PCR, and the TCRdb table lists in-frame clones only, not all of them. The sample includes roughly 48,000 clones, approximately 90% of them seen just once. Findings of the study overall: Some of the nonresponding patients also showed low levels of normalized T-cell clonal expansion. The study found that CD8+ T cells averaged more expanded clones than CD4+.

This chain connects TRBV29-1 to TRBJ2-2; D uncertain. The origin of this receptor is an adult with an advanced solid tumor such as melanoma, head and neck, liver or kidney cancer. The source material was CD4+ or CD8+ T cells sorted from blood, sampled in a trial of the OX40 agonist ivuxolimab. The CDR3 here is CSVDGIKTGELFF. The CDR3 nucleotides are TGCAGCGTTGACGGTATTAAGACCGGGGAGCTGTTTTTT.